The entry below describes one T cell receptor (beta chain). Its antigen is as yet unknown. These data originate in a study of identifying expanded T cells in peripheral blood. General observations from the study: Roughly two-week clone count variance significantly increased as total template count grew. Differentially abundant clones: about 1.2 between replicates, just under 17 at roughly 13 days, 19 at four.

During the collection period, no donor immune events like infections were recorded. The data were produced by immunoSEQ multiplex PCR, yet TCRdb's version contains in-frame clones alone and is incomplete. The sample has about 100,000 clones; roughly 87% are singletons. Source material: blood. The source is a person between 18 and 70 years old in good health.

CDR3 loop: CASSPGQAFSTDTQYF. The CDR3 DNA is TGCGCCAGCAGTCCCGGACAGGCCTTTAGCACAGATACGCAGTATTTT. The V and J genes are TRBV5-1 and TRBJ2-3, with TRBD1 matching 7 bases. With 5 bases clipped from V and 0 bases from J, the junction kept 9 bases outside the gene matches. Germline CDR1 reads SGHRS; CDR2 reads YFSETQ. CDR3 length equals 16 residues. The entire variable domain, with the rest obtained from reference TRBV5-1 and TRBJ2-3, is as follows: KAGVTQTPRYLIKTRGQQVTLSCSPISGHRSVSWYQQTPGQGLQFLFEYFSETQRNKGNFPGRFSGRQFSNSRSEMNVSTLELGDSALYLCASSPGQAFSTDTQYFGPGTRLTVL.